A selection of T cell receptor beta chains follows, all from one sample in a study of Graves' ophthalmopathy and Graves' hyperthyroidism. TCRdb re-derived calls from the multiplex PCR reads in MiXCR, one entry per CDR3 protein. Of 200,000 to 250,000 distinct CDR3 sequences listed, 20% to 25% are singletons. The sequencing sample was made of peripheral blood. The receptors originated from a woman in her forties or fifties with Graves' ophthalmopathy. Each CDR3 is given with its conserved first and last residue.

TRBV20-1	15	CSASLAVLSFYEQYF
TRBV12-3/TRBV12-4	14	CASSLTSGTNIQYF
TRBV29-1	14	CSVAGDRVRNEQFF
TRBV6-5	16	CASSYSYIIRGTEAFF
TRBV28	15	CASTPRGSGSSEQYF
TRBV27	12	CASMGGAREQYF
TRBV9	15	CASSVTAGGRSEQYF
TRBV2	15	CASSPPDGENTEAFF
TRBV19	14	CASSIQRGTGELFF
TRBV7-9	17	CASSPRMTSGDSYEQYF
TRBV20-1	16	CSARVLLAGGPDTQYF
TRBV18	15	CASSGRDRGITEAFF
TRBV6-4	17	CASKGLANNLEGYEQYF
TRBV28	13	CASSLETGGRGHF
TRBV12-3/TRBV12-4	17	CASSLAGGGTSPETQYF
TRBV19	16	CASSMSGPSRLYGYTF
TRBV11-2	14	CASSLAQGGYEQYF
TRBV27	15	CASSLKGAIAYEQYF
TRBV7-2	15	CASSLRTGRAYEQYF
TRBV19	16	CASSITRQGAHYGYTF
TRBV4-1	15	CASSQGPRGTGELFF
TRBV6-5	17	CASSSGTGSTFAYEQYF
TRBV30	20	CAWSGESSGRPARLPYEQYF
TRBV19	18	CASTPFGAGGSQVAEQYF
TRBV19	14	CASSPTEYAGELFF
TRBV2	13	CASTPRGVYGYTF
TRBV20-1	12	CSATLIGGEQYF
TRBV6-2/TRBV6-3	14	CASRDGQGRETQYF